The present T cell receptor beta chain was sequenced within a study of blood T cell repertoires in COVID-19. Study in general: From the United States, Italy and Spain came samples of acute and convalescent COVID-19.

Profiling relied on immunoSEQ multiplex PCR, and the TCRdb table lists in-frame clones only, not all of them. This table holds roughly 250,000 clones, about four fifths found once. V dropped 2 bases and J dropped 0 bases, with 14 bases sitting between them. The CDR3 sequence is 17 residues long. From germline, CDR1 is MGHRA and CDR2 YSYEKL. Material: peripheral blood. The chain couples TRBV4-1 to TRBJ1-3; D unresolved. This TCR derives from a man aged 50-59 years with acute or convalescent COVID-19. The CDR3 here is CASSQLDDTLSGNTIYF. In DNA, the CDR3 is TGCGCCAGCAGCCAACTCGATGACACCCTCTCTGGAAACACCATATATTTT.